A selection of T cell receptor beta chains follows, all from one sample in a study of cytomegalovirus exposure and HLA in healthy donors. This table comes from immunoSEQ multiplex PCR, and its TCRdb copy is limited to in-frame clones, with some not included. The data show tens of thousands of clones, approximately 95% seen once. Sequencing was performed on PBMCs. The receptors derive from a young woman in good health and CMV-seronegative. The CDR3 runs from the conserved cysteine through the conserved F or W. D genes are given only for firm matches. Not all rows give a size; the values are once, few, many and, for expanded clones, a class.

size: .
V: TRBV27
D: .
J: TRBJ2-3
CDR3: CASSSGVLSTDTQYF
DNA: TGTGCCAGCAGTTCCGGGGTTTTGAGCACAGATACGCAGTATTTT

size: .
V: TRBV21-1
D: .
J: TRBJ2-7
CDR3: CAINAPSGPYEQYF
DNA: TGTGCCATTAACGCCCCAAGCGGGCCCTACGAGCAGTACTTC

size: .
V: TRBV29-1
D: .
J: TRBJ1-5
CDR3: CSVGGQDNQPQHF
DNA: TGCAGCGTTGGAGGGCAGGACAATCAGCCCCAGCATTTT

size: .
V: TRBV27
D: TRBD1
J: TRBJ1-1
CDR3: CASSHRGTEAFF
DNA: TGTGCCAGCAGTCACAGGGGCACTGAAGCTTTCTTT

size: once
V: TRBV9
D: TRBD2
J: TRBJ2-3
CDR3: CASTEREDVEGTQYF
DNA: TGTGCCAGCACCGAGCGGGAGGACGTCGAGGGGACGCAGTATTTT

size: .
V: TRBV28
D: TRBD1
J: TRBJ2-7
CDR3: CASSSPGQGAYEQYF
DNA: TGTGCCAGCAGTTCTCCGGGACAGGGGGCCTACGAGCAGTACTTC

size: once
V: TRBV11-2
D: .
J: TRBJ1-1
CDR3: CASSLDTGTEAFF
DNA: TGTGCCAGCAGCTTGGATACAGGGACTGAAGCTTTCTTT

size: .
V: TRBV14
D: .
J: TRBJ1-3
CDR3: CASSPDRGNTIYF
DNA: TGTGCCAGTAGCCCCGACAGAGGAAACACCATATATTTT

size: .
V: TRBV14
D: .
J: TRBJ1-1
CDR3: CASSHLYRGRGNTEAFF
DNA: TGTGCCAGCAGCCACCTGTACCGGGGGAGAGGAAACACTGAAGCTTTCTTT

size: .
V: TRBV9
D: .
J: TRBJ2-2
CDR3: CASSVEVVRANTGELFF
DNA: TGTGCCAGCAGCGTAGAGGTGGTCAGGGCGAACACCGGGGAGCTGTTTTTT

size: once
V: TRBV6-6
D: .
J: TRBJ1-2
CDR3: CASKLQGSNYGYTF
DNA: TGTGCCTCGAAATTGCAGGGGAGTAACTATGGCTACACCTTC

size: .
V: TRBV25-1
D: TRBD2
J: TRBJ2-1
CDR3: CASRGLGPYDEQFF
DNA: TGTGCCAGTAGGGGACTAGGCCCTTATGATGAGCAGTTCTTC

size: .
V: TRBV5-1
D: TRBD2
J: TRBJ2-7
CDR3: CASREWSGGTYEQYF
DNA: TGCGCCAGCAGAGAGTGGTCGGGAGGGACCTACGAGCAGTACTTC

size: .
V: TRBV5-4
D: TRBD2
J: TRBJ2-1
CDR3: CASSLDPRAGGLDEQFF
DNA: TGTGCCAGCAGCTTGGACCCCCGTGCGGGAGGGCTCGATGAGCAGTTCTTC

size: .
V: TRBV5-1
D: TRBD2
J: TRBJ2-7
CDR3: CASTREPAYEQYF
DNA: TGCGCCAGCACGCGGGAGCCGGCCTACGAGCAGTACTTC

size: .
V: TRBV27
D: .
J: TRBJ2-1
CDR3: CASSLYESGKGPTSPLYNEQFF
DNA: TGTGCCAGCAGTTTATATGAGTCTGGTAAGGGGCCAACAAGTCCTCTCTACAATGAGCAGTTCTTC

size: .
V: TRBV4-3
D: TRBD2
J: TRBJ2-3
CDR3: CASSQEGAGGDTQYF
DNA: TGCGCCAGCAGCCAAGAGGGAGCGGGGGGAGATACGCAGTATTTT

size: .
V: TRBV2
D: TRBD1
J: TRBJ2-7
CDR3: CASSDRQGEYEQYF
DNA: TGTGCCAGCAGTGATCGGCAGGGGGAGTACGAGCAGTACTTC

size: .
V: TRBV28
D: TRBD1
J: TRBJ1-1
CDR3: CASRLTGEWNTEAFF
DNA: TGTGCCAGCAGACTCACAGGGGAGTGGAACACTGAAGCTTTCTTT

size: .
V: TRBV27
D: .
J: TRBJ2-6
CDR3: CASRRSSGANVLTF
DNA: TGTGCCAGCAGGCGAAGTTCTGGGGCCAACGTCCTGACTTTC

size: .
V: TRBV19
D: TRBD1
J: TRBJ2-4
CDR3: CASSRDRGNIQYF
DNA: TGTGCCAGTAGTCGGGACAGGGGAAACATTCAGTACTTC

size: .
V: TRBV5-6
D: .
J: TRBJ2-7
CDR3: CASSRTGRGAEQYF
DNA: TGTGCCAGCAGCAGGACAGGGAGGGGCGCCGAGCAGTACTTC

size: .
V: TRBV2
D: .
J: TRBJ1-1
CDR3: CASRRLRGTEAFF
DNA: TGTGCCAGCCGCCGACTGAGGGGGACTGAAGCTTTCTTT

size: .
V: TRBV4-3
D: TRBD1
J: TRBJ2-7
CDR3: CASSREGAGNEQYF
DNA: TGCGCCAGCAGCCGAGAGGGGGCTGGAAACGAGCAGTACTTC

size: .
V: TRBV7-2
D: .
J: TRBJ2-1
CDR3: CASSLGGVSTSRQFF
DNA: TGTGCCAGCAGCTTAGGGGGGGTTTCCACGTCTCGGCAGTTCTTC

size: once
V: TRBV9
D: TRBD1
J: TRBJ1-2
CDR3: CASSVVADRRKGYTF
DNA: TGTGCCAGCAGCGTAGTAGCGGACAGGCGTAAAGGCTACACCTTC

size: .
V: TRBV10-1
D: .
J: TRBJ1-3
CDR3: CASSEHGSSGNTIYF
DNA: TGCGCCAGCAGTGAGCACGGGAGCTCTGGAAACACCATATATTTT